This T cell receptor beta chain was observed in a study of cytomegalovirus exposure and HLA in healthy donors. Study background: Tens of millions of unique TCRs from HLA-typed donors were held in an early release of data.

Looked up from germline, CDR1 is MNHNY and CDR2 is SVGAGI (reference sequence). Trimming stripped 2 bases from V and 4 bases from J, with 8 bases between. The CDR3 is made up of 13 amino acids. PCR used 60 Vbeta primers and 13 Jbeta primers. Assay used: immunoSEQ multiplex PCR; TCRdb lists only in-frame clones, some missing. Among 70,000 or so clones, roughly 88% were seen once, and the ten largest hold approximately 1.9%. Notes on this clone: The target antigen is unknown.

Regarding the study as a whole: The study had only CMV serostatus as immune exposure information. About 180 TCR beta chains were listed as cytomegalovirus-associated. Within a later analysis, the majority of CMV-associated TCR beta chains appeared HLA-restricted.

The clonotype originates from a woman aged 25 to 45 in good health and CMV-seronegative. The chain has TRBV6-6 and TRBJ1-1, with D uncertain. Sequenced input: PBMCs. The CDR3 sequence: CASSYRDGTEAFF. The CDR3 nucleotides read TGTGCCAGCAGTTACCGAGATGGCACTGAAGCTTTCTTT.